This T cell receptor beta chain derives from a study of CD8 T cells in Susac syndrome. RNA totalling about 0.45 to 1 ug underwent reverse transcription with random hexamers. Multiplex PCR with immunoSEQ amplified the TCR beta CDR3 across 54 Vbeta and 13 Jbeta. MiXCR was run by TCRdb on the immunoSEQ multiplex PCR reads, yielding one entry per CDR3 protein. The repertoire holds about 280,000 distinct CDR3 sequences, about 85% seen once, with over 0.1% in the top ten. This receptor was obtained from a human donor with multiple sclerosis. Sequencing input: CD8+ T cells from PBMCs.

The CDR3 DNA reads TGTGCCAGCAGTTACGTAGGGGGTTTGGGGGAGACCCAGTACTTC. It codes for CASSYVGGLGETQYF. This sequence joins TRBV6-5 and TRBJ2-5; D might be TRBD1 (6 bases). The CDR3 spans 15 residues. Looked up from germline, CDR1 is MNHEY and CDR2 is SVGAGI. Trimming removed 2 bases from V and 5 bases from J, with 15 bases in between.